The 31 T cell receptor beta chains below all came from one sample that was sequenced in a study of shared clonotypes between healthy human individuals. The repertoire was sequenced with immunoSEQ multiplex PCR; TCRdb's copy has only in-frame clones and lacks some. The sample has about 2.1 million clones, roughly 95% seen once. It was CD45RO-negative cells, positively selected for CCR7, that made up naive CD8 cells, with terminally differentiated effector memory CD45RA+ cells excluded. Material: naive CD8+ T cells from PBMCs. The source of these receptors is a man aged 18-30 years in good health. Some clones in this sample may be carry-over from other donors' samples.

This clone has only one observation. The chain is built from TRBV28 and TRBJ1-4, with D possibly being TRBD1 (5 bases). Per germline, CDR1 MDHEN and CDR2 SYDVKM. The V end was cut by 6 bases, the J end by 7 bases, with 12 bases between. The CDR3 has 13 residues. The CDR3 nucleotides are TGTGCCAGCAGCCGCCCCGGGGGTGAAAAACTGTTTTTT. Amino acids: CASSRPGGEKLFF.

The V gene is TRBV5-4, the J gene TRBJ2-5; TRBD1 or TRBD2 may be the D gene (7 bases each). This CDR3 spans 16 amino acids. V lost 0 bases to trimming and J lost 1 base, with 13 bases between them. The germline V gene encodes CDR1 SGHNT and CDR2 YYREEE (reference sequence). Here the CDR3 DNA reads TGTGCCAGCAGCTTGGAAGGGAGGGGGCCCCAAGAGACCCAGTACTTC. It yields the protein CASSLEGRGPQETQYF.

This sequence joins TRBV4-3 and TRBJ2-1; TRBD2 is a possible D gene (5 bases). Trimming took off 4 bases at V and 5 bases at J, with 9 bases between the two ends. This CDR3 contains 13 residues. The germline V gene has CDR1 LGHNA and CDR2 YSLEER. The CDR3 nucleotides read TGCGCCAGCAGCCTCTGGACTGACAATGAGCAGTTCTTC. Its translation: CASSLWTDNEQFF.

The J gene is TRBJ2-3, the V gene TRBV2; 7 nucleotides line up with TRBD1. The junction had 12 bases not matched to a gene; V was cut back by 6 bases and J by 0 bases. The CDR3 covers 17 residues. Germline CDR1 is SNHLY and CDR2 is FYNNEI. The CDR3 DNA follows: TGTGCCAGCAGCTTCACAGGGGACGGATCTAGCACAGATACGCAGTATTTT. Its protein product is CASSFTGDGSSTDTQYF.

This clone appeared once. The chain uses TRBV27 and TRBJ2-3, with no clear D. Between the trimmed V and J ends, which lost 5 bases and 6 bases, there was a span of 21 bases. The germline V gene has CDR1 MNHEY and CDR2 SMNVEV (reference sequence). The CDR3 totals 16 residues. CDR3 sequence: CASSVGENGPMDTQYF. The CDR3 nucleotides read TGTGCCAGCAGTGTTGGGGAAAACGGACCGATGGATACGCAGTATTTT.

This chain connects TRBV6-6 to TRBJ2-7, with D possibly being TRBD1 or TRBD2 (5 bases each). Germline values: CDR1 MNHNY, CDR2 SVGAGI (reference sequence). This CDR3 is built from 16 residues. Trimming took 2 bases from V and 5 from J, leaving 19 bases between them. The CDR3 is CASSYPGAPRKNEQYF. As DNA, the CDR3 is TGTGCCAGCAGTTACCCCGGGGCCCCCAGGAAAAACGAGCAGTACTTC.

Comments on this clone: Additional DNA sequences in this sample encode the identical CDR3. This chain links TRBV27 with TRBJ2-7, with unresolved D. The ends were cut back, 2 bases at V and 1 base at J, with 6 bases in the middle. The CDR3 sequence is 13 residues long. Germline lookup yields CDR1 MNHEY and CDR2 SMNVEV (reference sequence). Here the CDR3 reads CASSLRASYEQYF. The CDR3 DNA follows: TGTGCCAGCAGTTTAAGGGCTTCCTACGAGCAGTACTTC.

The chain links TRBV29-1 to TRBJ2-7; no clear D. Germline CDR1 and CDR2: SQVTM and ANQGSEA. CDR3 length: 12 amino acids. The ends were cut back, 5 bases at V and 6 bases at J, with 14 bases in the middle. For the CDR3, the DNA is TGCAGCGTTCGAGAGTTCCTTAGCGAGCAGTACTTC. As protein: CSVREFLSEQYF.

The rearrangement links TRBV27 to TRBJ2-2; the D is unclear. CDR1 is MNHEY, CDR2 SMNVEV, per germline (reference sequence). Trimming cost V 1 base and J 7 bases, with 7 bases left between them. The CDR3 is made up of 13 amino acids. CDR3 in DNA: TGTGCCAGCAGTTTATTCCCCCGCGGGGAGCTGTTTTTT. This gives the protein CASSLFPRGELFF.

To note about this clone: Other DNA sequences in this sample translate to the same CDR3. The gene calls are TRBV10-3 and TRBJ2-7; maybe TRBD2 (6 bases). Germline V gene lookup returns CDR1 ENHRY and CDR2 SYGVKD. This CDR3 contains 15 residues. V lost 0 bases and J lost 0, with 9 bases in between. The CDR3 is CAISESGGSSYEQYF. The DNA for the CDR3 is TGTGCCATCAGTGAGTCTGGGGGGAGCTCCTACGAGCAGTACTTC.

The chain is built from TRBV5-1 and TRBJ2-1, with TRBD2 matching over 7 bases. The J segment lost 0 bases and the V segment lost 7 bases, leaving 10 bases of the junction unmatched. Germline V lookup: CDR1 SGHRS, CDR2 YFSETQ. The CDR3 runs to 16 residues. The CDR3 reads CASSSGDPSSYNEQFF. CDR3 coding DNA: TGCGCCAGCTCTAGCGGCGACCCCAGCTCCTACAATGAGCAGTTCTTC. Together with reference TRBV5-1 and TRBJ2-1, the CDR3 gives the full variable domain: KAGVTQTPRYLIKTRGQQVTLSCSPISGHRSVSWYQQTPGQGLQFLFEYFSETQRNKGNFPGRFSGRQFSNSRSEMNVSTLELGDSALYLCASSSGDPSSYNEQFFGPGTRLTVL.

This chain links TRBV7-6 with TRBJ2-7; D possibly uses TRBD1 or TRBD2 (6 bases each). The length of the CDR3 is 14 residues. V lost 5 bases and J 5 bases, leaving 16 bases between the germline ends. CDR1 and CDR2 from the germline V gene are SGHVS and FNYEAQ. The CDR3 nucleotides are TGTGCCAGCAGCCCCCCGGGGGCCCTCGACGAGCAGTACTTC. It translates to CASSPPGALDEQYF.

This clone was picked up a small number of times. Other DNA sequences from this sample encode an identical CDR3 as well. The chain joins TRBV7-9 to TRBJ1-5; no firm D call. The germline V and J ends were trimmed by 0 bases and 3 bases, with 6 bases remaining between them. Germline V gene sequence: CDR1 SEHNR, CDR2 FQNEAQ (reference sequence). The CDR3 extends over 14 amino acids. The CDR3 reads CASSLAGPNQPQHF. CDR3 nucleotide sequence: TGTGCCAGCAGCTTAGCAGGCCCCAATCAGCCCCAGCATTTT.

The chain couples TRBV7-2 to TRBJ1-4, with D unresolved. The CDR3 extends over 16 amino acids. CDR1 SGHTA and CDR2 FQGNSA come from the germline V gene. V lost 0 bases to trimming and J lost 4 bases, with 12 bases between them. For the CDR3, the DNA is TGTGCCAGCAGCTTAGCGGGTTTCAGTTTTAATGAAAAACTGTTTTTT. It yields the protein CASSLAGFSFNEKLFF.

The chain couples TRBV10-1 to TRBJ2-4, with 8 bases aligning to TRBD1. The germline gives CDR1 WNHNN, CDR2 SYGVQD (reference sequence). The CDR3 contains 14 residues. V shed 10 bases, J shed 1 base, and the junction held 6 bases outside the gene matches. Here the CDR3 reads CANPDREAKNIQYF. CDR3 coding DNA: TGCGCCAACCCGGACAGGGAGGCCAAAAACATTCAGTACTTC.

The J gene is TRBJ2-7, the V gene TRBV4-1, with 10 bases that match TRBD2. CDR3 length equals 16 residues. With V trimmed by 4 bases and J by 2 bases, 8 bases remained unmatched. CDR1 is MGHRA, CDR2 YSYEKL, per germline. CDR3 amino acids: CASSLSLAGGTYEQYF. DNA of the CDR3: TGCGCCAGCAGCCTCAGCTTAGCGGGGGGAACCTACGAGCAGTACTTC.

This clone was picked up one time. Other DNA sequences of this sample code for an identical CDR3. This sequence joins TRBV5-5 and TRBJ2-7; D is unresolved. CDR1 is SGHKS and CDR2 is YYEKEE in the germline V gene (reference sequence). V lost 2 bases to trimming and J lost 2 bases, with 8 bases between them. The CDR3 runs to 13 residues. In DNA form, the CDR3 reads TGTGCCAGCAGCTTAAATTCAGCCTACGAGCAGTACTTC. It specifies CASSLNSAYEQYF. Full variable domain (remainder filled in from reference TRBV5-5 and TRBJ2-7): DAGVTQSPTHLIKTRGQQVTLRCSPISGHKSVSWYQQVLGQGPQFIFQYYEKEERGRGNFPDRFSARQFPNYSSELNVNALLLGDSALYLCASSLNSAYEQYFGPGTRLTVT.

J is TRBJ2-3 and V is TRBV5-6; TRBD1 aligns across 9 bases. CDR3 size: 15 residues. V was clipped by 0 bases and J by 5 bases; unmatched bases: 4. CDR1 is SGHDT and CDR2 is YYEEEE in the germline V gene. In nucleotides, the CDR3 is TGTGCCAGCAGCTTGGAAACAGGGGGCAAAGATACGCAGTATTTT. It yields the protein CASSLETGGKDTQYF.

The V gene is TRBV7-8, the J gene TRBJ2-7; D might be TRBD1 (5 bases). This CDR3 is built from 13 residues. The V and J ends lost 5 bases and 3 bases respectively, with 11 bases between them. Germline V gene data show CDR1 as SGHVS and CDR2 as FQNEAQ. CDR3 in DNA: TGTGCCAGCAGCCAAGGGGAAATCTACGAGCAGTACTTC. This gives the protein CASSQGEIYEQYF.

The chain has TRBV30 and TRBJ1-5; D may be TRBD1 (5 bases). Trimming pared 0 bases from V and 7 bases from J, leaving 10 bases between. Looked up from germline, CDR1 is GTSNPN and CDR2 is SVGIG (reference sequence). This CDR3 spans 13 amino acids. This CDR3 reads CAWSVRGFQPQHF. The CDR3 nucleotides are TGTGCCTGGAGTGTACGGGGGTTCCAGCCCCAGCATTTT.

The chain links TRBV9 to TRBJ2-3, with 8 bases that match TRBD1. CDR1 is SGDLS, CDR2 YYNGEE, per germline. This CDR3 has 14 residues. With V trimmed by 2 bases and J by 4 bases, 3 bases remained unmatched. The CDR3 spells CASSVPQGADTQYF. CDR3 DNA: TGTGCCAGCAGCGTCCCACAGGGGGCAGATACGCAGTATTTT. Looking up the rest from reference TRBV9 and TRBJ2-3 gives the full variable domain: DSGVTQTPKHLITATGQRVTLRCSPRSGDLSVYWYQQSLDQGLQFLIQYYNGEERAKGNILERFSAQQFPDLHSELNLSSLELGDSALYFCASSVPQGADTQYFGPGTRLTVL.

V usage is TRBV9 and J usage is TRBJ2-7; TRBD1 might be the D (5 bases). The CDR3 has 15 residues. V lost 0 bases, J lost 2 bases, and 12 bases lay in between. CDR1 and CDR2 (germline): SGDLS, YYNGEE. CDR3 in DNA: TGTGCCAGCAGCGTAGACGGACACCCGACCTACGAGCAGTACTTC. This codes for CASSVDGHPTYEQYF.

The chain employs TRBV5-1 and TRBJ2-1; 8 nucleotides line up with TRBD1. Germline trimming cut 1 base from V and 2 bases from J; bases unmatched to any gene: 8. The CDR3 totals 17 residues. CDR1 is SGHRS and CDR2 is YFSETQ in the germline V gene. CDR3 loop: CASSLRVRDRTYNEQFF. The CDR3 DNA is TGCGCCAGCAGCTTGAGGGTCCGGGACAGGACCTACAATGAGCAGTTCTTC.

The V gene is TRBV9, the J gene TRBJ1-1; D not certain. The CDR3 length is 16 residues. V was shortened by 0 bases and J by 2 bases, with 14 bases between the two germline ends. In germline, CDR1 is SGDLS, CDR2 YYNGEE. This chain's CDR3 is CASSVGKTFPNTEAFF. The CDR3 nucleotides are TGTGCCAGCAGCGTAGGGAAGACTTTTCCCAACACTGAAGCTTTCTTT.

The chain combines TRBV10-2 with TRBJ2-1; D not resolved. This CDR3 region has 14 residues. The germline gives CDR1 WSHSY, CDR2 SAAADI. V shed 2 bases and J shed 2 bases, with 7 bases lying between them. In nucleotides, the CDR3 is TGCGCCAGCAGTGAGGGGCCGACCTACAATGAGCAGTTCTTC. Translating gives CASSEGPTYNEQFF.

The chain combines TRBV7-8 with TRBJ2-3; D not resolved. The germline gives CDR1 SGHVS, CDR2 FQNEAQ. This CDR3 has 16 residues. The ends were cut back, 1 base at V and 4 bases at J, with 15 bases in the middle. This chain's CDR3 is CASSLVFSPVSDTQYF. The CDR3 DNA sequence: TGTGCCAGCAGCTTAGTTTTCAGCCCGGTCTCAGATACGCAGTATTTT. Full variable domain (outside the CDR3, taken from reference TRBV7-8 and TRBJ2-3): GAGVSQSPRYKVAKRGQDVALRCDPISGHVSLFWYQQALGQGPEFLTYFQNEAQLDKSGLPSDRFFAERPEGSVSTLKIQRTQQEDSAVYLCASSLVFSPVSDTQYFGPGTRLTVL.

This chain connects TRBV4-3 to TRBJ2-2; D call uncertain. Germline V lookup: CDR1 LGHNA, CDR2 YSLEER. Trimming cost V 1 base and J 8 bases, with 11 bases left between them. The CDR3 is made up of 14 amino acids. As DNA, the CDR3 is TGCGCCAGCAGCCAAGGGGGTTACTGGGGGGAGCTGTTTTTT. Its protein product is CASSQGGYWGELFF.

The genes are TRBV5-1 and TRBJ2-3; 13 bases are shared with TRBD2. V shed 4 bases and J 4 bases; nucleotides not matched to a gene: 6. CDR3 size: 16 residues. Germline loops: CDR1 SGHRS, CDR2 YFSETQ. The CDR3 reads CASSHGLAGVPDTQYF. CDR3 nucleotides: TGCGCCAGCAGCCATGGACTAGCGGGAGTCCCAGATACGCAGTATTTT.

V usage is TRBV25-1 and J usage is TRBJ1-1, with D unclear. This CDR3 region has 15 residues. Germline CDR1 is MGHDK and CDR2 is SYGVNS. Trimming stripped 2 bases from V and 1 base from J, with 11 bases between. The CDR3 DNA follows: TGTGCCAGCAGTGAACTGTTATCAGCGAACACTGAAGCTTTCTTT. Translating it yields CASSELLSANTEAFF.

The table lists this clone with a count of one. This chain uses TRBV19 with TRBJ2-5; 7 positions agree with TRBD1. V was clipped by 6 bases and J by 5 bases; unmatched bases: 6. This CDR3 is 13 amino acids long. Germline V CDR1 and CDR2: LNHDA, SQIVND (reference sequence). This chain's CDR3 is CASSDRVQETQYF. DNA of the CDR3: TGTGCCAGTAGCGACAGGGTTCAGGAGACCCAGTACTTC.

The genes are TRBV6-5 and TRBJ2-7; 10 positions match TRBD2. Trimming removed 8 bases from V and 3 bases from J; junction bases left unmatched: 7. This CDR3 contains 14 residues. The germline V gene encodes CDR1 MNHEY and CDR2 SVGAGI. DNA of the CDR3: TGTGCCAGCGGGACCTTAGCGGGGGGCTACGAGCAGTACTTC. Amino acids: CASGTLAGGYEQYF.